A single sample is the source of the 29 T cell receptor beta chains below, sequenced in a study of beta chain features in type 1 diabetes. Their antigens are not known. Study-wide results and caveats: Type 1 diabetes patients showed a moderate but significant shortening of TCRB CDR3s in all four CD4+ subsets.

TCRB transcripts that were expressed got sequenced, as all of the isolated RNA had been reverse transcribed. Data came from immunoSEQ multiplex PCR; TCRdb stores just in-frame clones and leaves some out. Among hundreds of thousands of clones listed, around 15% were seen once. The sequencing input was naive CD4+ T cells from blood. The receptor source for this set is a man aged 18-30 years with type 1 diabetes.

This clone was detected a few times. The V call is TRBV5-4, the J call TRBJ1-4; D uncertain. The CDR3 consists of 16 residues. V shed 4 bases and J shed 0 bases, with 13 bases lying between them. The germline CDR1 and CDR2 sequences are SGHNT and YYREEE (reference sequence). The CDR3 sequence is CASSARSATTNEKLFF. The CDR3 DNA is TGTGCCAGCAGCGCTCGCTCAGCCACAACTAATGAAAAACTGTTTTTT.

This clone was counted only a few times. V is TRBV7-9 and J is TRBJ2-5; the D gene is possibly TRBD2 (6 bases). Trimming left V 6 bases short and J 3 bases short, with 17 bases between. There are 15 residues in the CDR3. Germline V gives CDR1 SEHNR, CDR2 FQNEAQ (reference sequence). For the CDR3, the DNA is TGTGCCAGCAGTAGGAGGGCAGACGATGAAGAGACCCAGTACTTC. Translation: CASSRRADDEETQYF.

The rearrangement uses TRBV5-1 and TRBJ2-7; a weak D match, TRBD1 (6 bases). The CDR3 is made up of 16 amino acids. Germline CDR1 and CDR2: SGHRS and YFSETQ. V lost 7 bases and J 0 bases, leaving 20 bases between the germline ends. CDR3 nucleotides: TGCGCCAGCTCAGGATGGGACATAAGGAGCTCCTACGAGCAGTACTTC. Translated: CASSGWDIRSSYEQYF.

This clone turned up a few times. This sequence joins TRBV29-1 and TRBJ2-7; D is possibly TRBD1 or TRBD2 (7 bases each). The CDR3 spans 15 residues. The V gene lost 1 base and the J gene lost 3 bases, with 16 bases spanning the gap. Per the germline V gene, CDR1 is SQVTM and CDR2 is ANQGSEA. CDR3: CSVEGVTGRVYEQYF. Here the CDR3 DNA reads TGCAGCGTTGAAGGCGTGACAGGGAGGGTCTACGAGCAGTACTTC.

The gene calls are TRBV5-6 and TRBJ1-2, with D uncertain. CDR1 and CDR2 (germline): SGHDT, YYEEEE. Deletions cut 6 bases from V and 2 bases from J, with 17 bases between. CDR3 length equals 15 residues. The CDR3 region has the DNA TGTGCCAGCACCGTTGACACGGAAAAGAACTATGGCTACACCTTC. Protein product: CASTVDTEKNYGYTF.

V and J are TRBV30 and TRBJ1-6; the D is unclear. The CDR3 consists of 13 residues. V shed 0 bases and J shed 7 bases, with 7 bases lying between them. Germline values: CDR1 GTSNPN, CDR2 SVGIG (reference sequence). The CDR3 nucleotides read TGTGCCTGGAGTGTTTTCGGGAATTCACCCCTCCACTTT. It translates to CAWSVFGNSPLHF.

This clone was detected a few times. This chain connects TRBV30 to TRBJ2-2; D is uncertain. This CDR3 spans 14 amino acids. Per the germline V gene, CDR1 is GTSNPN and CDR2 is SVGIG (reference sequence). Trimming took off 1 base at V and 8 bases at J, with 14 bases between the two ends. The CDR3 DNA sequence: TGTGCCTGGAGTGGGTACCCGGTGACAGGGGAGCTGTTTTTT. Protein: CAWSGYPVTGELFF.

CDR3 residues: CASSLVWEGGRETQYF. Written as DNA, the CDR3 is TGTGCCAGCAGCTTAGTGTGGGAAGGGGGAAGAGAGACCCAGTACTTC. The chain has TRBV11-2 and TRBJ2-5; D possibly corresponds to TRBD1 (6 bases). This CDR3 is 16 amino acids long. Trimming removed 1 base at V and 4 bases at J, with 16 bases between. Germline assignment: CDR1 SGHAT and CDR2 FQNNGV.

The rearrangement joins TRBV29-1 to TRBJ2-7; 10 bases are shared with TRBD1. J gave up 5 bases and V 5 bases, and 3 bases lay outside the gene matches. In germline, CDR1 is SQVTM, CDR2 ANQGSEA. The CDR3 is 12 amino acids. CDR3 DNA sequence: TGCAGCGTTACGGGACAGGGGAACGAGCAGTACTTC. Translation: CSVTGQGNEQYF.

This clone was seen a few times. The chain has TRBV5-1 and TRBJ2-2; the D is unclear. Per germline, CDR1 SGHRS and CDR2 YFSETQ. Trimming left V 0 bases short and J 4 bases short, with 7 bases between. The CDR3 is 14 amino acids. CDR3 sequence reads: CASSLDSSTGELFF. The CDR3, as DNA: TGCGCCAGCAGCTTGGACAGTTCCACCGGGGAGCTGTTTTTT.

The chain combines TRBV7-9 with TRBJ2-1; 13 bases are a match to TRBD2. CDR3 length: 15 amino acids. The germline gives CDR1 SEHNR, CDR2 FQNEAQ (reference sequence). Trimming cost V 2 bases and J 6 bases; bases outside gene matches: 1. CDR3 loop: CASSLRLAGGNEQFF. The CDR3 region has the DNA TGTGCCAGCAGCTTACGACTAGCGGGGGGCAATGAGCAGTTCTTC.

This clone was seen a handful of times. The rearrangement links TRBV5-1 to TRBJ2-3, with 10 bases that match TRBD2. The CDR3 is 16 amino acids. V trimming: 4 bases; J trimming: 0 bases; junction bases outside the gene matches: 5. The germline CDR1 and CDR2 sequences are SGHRS and YFSETQ. CDR3 sequence (DNA): TGCGCCAGCAGCACCGGACTAGCGGCTAGCACAGATACGCAGTATTTT. Its translation is CASSTGLAASTDTQYF.

The sample holds a few counts of this clone. The gene calls are TRBV7-3 and TRBJ2-7; unclear D gene. Germline-derived CDR1 and CDR2 are SGHTA and FQGTGA. This CDR3 has 13 amino acids. The V and J ends lost 3 bases and 2 bases respectively, with 8 bases between them. CDR3 bases: TGTGCCAGCAGCTTTAACCCGACCTACGAGCAGTACTTC. Encoded protein: CASSFNPTYEQYF.

This clone has more than one count but fewer than ten. Other DNA sequences in the same sample also yield this CDR3. V is TRBV28 and J is TRBJ2-3; 7 bases agree with TRBD2. CDR1 and CDR2 from the germline V gene are MDHEN and SYDVKM. This CDR3 is built from 14 residues. V was clipped by 6 bases and J by 0 bases; unmatched bases: 3. The CDR3 region is CASSFGGSTDTQYF. The CDR3 DNA reads as TGTGCCAGCAGCTTCGGGGGGAGCACAGATACGCAGTATTTT.

This clone was seen more than once but under ten times. The chain combines TRBV29-1 with TRBJ1-4, with D unresolved. The CDR3 sequence is 13 residues long. Trimming cost V 6 bases and J 0 bases, with 8 bases left between them. The germline V gene encodes CDR1 SQVTM and CDR2 ANQGSEA. The CDR3 loop reads CSVSIATNEKLFF. The CDR3 region has the DNA TGCAGCGTCTCTATTGCAACTAATGAAAAACTGTTTTTT.

This clone came up a few times. The chain links TRBV10-3 to TRBJ2-5, with 7 bases lining up with TRBD1. Germline trimming cut 5 bases from V and 2 bases from J; bases unmatched to any gene: 5. Germline CDR1 and CDR2: ENHRY and SYGVKD. This CDR3 has 14 amino acids. CDR3 DNA: TGTGCCATCAGTCTGCAGGGGGTTCAAGAGACCCAGTACTTC. It yields the protein CAISLQGVQETQYF.

This clone has a handful of counts. The chain links TRBV19 to TRBJ2-1; 9 nucleotides agree with TRBD2. Trimming cost V 5 bases and J 6 bases; bases outside gene matches: 8. The CDR3 extends over 15 amino acids. CDR1 and CDR2 from the germline V gene are LNHDA and SQIVND (reference sequence). In DNA, the CDR3 is TGTGCCAGTAGTGTAATAGCGGGAGTTCGCAATGAGCAGTTCTTC. It encodes CASSVIAGVRNEQFF.

V usage is TRBV2 and J usage is TRBJ1-6, with 9 bases lining up with TRBD1. This CDR3 is built from 14 residues. Germline V gene data show CDR1 as SNHLY and CDR2 as FYNNEI. Unmatched junction bases numbered 5, after V lost 4 bases and J lost 10 bases. The DNA of the CDR3 is TGTGCCAGCAGTGGGACAGGGGAGGGATCACCCCTCCACTTT. Its translation: CASSGTGEGSPLHF.

This clone was recorded a few times. This chain links TRBV7-2 with TRBJ2-2; D is unclear. This CDR3 region has 12 residues. V lost 4 bases and J lost 9, with 9 bases in between. Germline V gene data show CDR1 as SGHTA and CDR2 as FQGNSA. The CDR3 DNA follows: TGTGCCAGCAGCTCAGCCGGACGGGAGCTGTTTTTT. It encodes CASSSAGRELFF.

Here the CDR3 DNA reads TGCAGCGCTTTCGGGGCTAGCACAGATACGCAGTATTTT. Protein product: CSAFGASTDTQYF. The J gene is TRBJ2-3, the V gene TRBV29-1; either TRBD1 or TRBD2 may fit D (5 bases each). Germline-derived CDR1 and CDR2 are SQVTM and ANQGSEA. V dropped 7 bases and J dropped 0 bases, with 11 bases sitting between them. The CDR3 spans 13 residues.

In its sample, this clone was seen many times. Other DNA sequences within the sample encode an identical CDR3. The chain employs TRBV14 and TRBJ1-1; D is uncertain. This CDR3 has 13 residues. Germline lookup yields CDR1 SGHDN and CDR2 FVKESK. With 0 bases removed from V and 1 base from J, the gap between germline ends came to 3 bases. The CDR3 protein is CASSQDRNTEAFF. In DNA form, the CDR3 reads TGTGCCAGCAGCCAAGACAGGAACACTGAAGCTTTCTTT.

V is TRBV23-1 and J is TRBJ2-1, with 7 bases that match TRBD1. TRBV23-1 is filed as an ORF, its function uncertain. CDR3 length: 13 amino acids. V lost 4 bases, J lost 6 bases, and 3 bases stayed unmatched. CDR3 DNA sequence: TGCGCCAGCAGTCCCGGGACAGCCAATGAGCAGTTCTTC. As protein: CASSPGTANEQFF.

This clone occurred a few times. The V and J genes are TRBV5-1 and TRBJ1-4; D remains ambiguous. CDR1 and CDR2 from the germline V gene are SGHRS and YFSETQ. The CDR3 is 16 amino acids. Trimming shortened V by 4 bases and J by 5 bases, and 18 bases separated the two germline ends. The DNA of the CDR3 is TGCGCCAGCAGCGCGAGCGGCAGTGCTGGCAATGAAAAACTGTTTTTT. Translation gives CASSASGSAGNEKLFF.

The chain combines TRBV7-2 with TRBJ2-7; possibly TRBD1 for D (6 bases). V dropped 2 bases and J dropped 6 bases, with 11 bases sitting between them. Germline V gene data show CDR1 as SGHTA and CDR2 as FQGNSA. The CDR3 has 13 amino acids. The CDR3 is CASSLTGIGEQYF. The CDR3, as DNA: TGTGCCAGCAGCTTAACAGGGATAGGCGAGCAGTACTTC.

The chain combines TRBV7-2 with TRBJ2-5; D gene unclear. The V gene's germline CDR1 is SGHTA and CDR2 FQGNSA. The CDR3 consists of 11 residues. Trimming shortened V by 0 bases and J by 8 bases, and 4 bases separated the two germline ends. The CDR3 DNA is TGTGCCAGCAGCTTAGCCGGTACCCAGTACTTC. Its protein product is CASSLAGTQYF.

Points on this clone: Other nucleotide sequences from this sample produce the same CDR3. V is TRBV28 and J is TRBJ1-2; D is unresolved. Germline V gene data show CDR1 as MDHEN and CDR2 as SYDVKM. The CDR3 runs 12 residues. V was shortened by 5 bases and J by 4 bases, with 8 bases between the two germline ends. This CDR3 is CASSRDSYGYTF. The CDR3 DNA sequence: TGTGCCAGCAGTCGCGACTCCTATGGCTACACCTTC.

In this sample, this clone turned up a few times. The CDR3 loop reads CASSGFRRNTEAFF. The CDR3 region has the DNA TGTGCCAGCAGCGGATTTAGGAGGAACACTGAAGCTTTCTTT. V is TRBV5-4 and J is TRBJ1-1, with D uncertain. V lost 4 bases and J 1 base, leaving 11 bases between the germline ends. CDR1 is SGHNT and CDR2 is YYREEE in the germline V gene (reference sequence). This CDR3 contains 14 residues.

The gene calls are TRBV19 and TRBJ2-1; D remains unclear. V lost 3 bases, J lost 6 bases, and 12 bases lay in between. The germline CDR1 and CDR2 sequences are LNHDA and SQIVND (reference sequence). The CDR3 totals 14 residues. The CDR3 reads CASSIGQVTNEQFF. In nucleotides, the CDR3 is TGTGCCAGTAGTATCGGGCAGGTGACCAATGAGCAGTTCTTC.

This clone has more than one count but fewer than ten. This chain joins TRBV5-1 and TRBJ1-1; D remains unclear. The CDR3 covers 14 residues. V was trimmed by 2 bases and J by 3 bases, leaving 11 bases between them. CDR1 and CDR2 from the germline V gene are SGHRS and YFSETQ. CDR3 region: CASSFTNADTEAFF. CDR3 coding DNA: TGCGCCAGCAGCTTCACAAATGCGGACACTGAAGCTTTCTTT.